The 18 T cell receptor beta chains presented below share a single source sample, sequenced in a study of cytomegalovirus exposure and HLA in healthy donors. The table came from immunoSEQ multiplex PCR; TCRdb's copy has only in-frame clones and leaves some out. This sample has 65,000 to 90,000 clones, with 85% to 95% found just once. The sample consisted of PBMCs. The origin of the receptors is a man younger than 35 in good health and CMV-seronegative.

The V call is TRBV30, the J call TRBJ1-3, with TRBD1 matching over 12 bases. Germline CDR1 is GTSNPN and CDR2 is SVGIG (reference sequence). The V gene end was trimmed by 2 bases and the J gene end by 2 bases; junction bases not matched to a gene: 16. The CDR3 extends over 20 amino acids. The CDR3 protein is CAWSITGTGGLTLAGNTIYF. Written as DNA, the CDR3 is TGTGCCTGGAGTATAACCGGGACAGGGGGCCTCACCCTGGCTGGAAACACCATATATTTT.

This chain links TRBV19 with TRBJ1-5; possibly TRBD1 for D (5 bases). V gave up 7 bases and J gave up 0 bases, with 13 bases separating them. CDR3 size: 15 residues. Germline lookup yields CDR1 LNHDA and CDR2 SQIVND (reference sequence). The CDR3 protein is CASTPDSYSNQPQHF. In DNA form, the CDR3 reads TGTGCCAGTACCCCCGACAGCTATAGCAATCAGCCCCAGCATTTT.

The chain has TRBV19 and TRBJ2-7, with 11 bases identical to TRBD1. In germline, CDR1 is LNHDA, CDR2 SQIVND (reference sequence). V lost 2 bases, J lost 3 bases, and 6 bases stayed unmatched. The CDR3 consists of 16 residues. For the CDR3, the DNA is TGTGCCAGTAGTATATCGTCCGGGACAGGGGGCTACGAGCAGTACTTC. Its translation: CASSISSGTGGYEQYF.

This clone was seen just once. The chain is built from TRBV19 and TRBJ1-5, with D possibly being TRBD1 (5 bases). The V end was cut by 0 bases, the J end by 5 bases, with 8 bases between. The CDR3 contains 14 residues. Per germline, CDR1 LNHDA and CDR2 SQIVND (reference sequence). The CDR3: CASSIDGRDQPQHF. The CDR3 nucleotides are TGTGCCAGTAGTATAGATGGCAGGGATCAGCCCCAGCATTTT. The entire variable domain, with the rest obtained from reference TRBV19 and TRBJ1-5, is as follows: DGGITQSPKYLFRKEGQNVTLSCEQNLNHDAMYWYRQDPGQGLRLIYYSQIVNDFQKGDIAEGYSVSREKKESFPLTVTSAQKNPTAFYLCASSIDGRDQPQHFGDGTRLSIL.

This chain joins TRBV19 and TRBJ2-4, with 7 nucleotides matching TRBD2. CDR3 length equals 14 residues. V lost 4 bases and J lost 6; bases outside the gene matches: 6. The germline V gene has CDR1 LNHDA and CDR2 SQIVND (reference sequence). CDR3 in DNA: TGTGCCAGTAGTACGGGGTCGGGGGGAAACATTCAGTACTTC. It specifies CASSTGSGGNIQYF.

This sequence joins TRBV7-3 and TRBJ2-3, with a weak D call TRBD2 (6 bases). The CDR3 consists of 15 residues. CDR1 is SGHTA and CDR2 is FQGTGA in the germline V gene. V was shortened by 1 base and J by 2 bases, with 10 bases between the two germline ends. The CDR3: CASSLRGLHTDTQYF. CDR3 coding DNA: TGTGCCAGCAGCTTAAGGGGACTTCACACAGATACGCAGTATTTT.

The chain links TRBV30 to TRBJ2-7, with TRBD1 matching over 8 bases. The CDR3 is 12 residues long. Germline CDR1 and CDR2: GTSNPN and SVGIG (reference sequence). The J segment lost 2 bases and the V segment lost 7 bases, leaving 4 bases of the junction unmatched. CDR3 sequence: CALGQGAYEQYF. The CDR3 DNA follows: TGTGCCTTAGGACAGGGAGCCTACGAGCAGTACTTC.

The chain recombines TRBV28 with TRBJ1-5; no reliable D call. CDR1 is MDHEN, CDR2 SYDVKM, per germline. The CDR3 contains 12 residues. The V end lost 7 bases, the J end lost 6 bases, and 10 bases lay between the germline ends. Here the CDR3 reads CASKEVGQPQHF. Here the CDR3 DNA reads TGTGCCAGCAAGGAGGTCGGTCAGCCCCAGCATTTT.

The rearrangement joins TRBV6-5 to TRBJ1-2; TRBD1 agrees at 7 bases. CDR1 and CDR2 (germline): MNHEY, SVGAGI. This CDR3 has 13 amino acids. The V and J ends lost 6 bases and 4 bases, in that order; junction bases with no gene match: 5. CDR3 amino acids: CASSGDSFYGYTF. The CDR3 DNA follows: TGTGCCAGCAGCGGGGACAGCTTCTATGGCTACACCTTC.

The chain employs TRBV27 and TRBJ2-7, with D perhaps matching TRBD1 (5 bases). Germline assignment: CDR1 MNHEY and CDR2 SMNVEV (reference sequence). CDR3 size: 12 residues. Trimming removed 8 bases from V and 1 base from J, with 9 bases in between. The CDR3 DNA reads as TGTGCCAGCGGGGCGAGGTCCTACGAGCAGTACTTC. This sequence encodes CASGARSYEQYF.

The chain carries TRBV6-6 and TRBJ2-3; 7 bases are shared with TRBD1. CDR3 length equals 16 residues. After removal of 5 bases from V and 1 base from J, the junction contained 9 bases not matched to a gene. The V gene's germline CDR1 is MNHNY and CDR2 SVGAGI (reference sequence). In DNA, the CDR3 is TGTGCCAGCAGTCCGGCCGACAGGGTCGGCACAGATACGCAGTATTTT. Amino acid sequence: CASSPADRVGTDTQYF.

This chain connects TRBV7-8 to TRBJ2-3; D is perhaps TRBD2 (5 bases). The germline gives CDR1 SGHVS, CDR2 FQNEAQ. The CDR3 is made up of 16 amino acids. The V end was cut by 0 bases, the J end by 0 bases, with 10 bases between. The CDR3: CASSLAQTTSTDTQYF. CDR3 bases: TGTGCCAGCAGCTTAGCCCAGACTACTAGCACAGATACGCAGTATTTT.

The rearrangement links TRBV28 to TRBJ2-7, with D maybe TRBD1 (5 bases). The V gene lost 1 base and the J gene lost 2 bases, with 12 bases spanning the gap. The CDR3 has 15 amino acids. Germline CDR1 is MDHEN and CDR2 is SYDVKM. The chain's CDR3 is CASSLLQANPYEQYF. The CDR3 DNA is TGTGCCAGCAGTTTATTACAGGCGAACCCCTACGAGCAGTACTTC.

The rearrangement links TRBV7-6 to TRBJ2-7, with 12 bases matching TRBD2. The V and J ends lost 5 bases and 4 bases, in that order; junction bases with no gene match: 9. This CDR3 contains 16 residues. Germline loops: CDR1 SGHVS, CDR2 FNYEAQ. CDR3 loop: CASSRGTSGFQYEQYF. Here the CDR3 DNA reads TGTGCCAGCAGCAGAGGGACTAGCGGGTTCCAGTACGAGCAGTACTTC.

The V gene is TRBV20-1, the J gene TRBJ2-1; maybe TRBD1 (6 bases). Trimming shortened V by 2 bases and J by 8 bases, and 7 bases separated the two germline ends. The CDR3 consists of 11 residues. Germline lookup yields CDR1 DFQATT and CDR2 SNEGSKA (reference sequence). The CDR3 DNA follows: TGCAGTGCTAGACAGGGGTATGAGCAGTTCTTC. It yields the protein CSARQGYEQFF.

Here the CDR3 reads CASSLSGGRQPQHF. In DNA form, the CDR3 reads TGTGCCAGCAGCTTATCAGGGGGCAGACAGCCCCAGCATTTT. The rearrangement uses TRBV7-8 and TRBJ1-5; 8 bases match TRBD1. The CDR3 loop spans 14 amino acids. The V gene end was trimmed by 2 bases and the J gene end by 7 bases; junction bases not matched to a gene: 4. In germline, CDR1 is SGHVS, CDR2 FQNEAQ.

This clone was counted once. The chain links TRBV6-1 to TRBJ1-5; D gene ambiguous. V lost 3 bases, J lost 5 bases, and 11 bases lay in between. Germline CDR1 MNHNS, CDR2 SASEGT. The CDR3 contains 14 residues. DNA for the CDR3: TGTGCCAGCAGTGAGTGGGCAGCTGATCAGCCCCAGCATTTT. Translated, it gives CASSEWAADQPQHF.

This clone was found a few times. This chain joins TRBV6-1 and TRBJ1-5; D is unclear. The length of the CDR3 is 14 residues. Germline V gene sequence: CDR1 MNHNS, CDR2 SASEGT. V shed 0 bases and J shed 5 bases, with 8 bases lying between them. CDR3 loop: CASSEAEAHQPQHF. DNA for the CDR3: TGTGCCAGCAGTGAAGCCGAGGCCCATCAGCCCCAGCATTTT.